A selection of T cell receptor beta chains follows, all from one sample in a study of T cell changes during pregnancy in multiple sclerosis. TCRdb's copy holds only in-frame clones and misses some; the assay was immunoSEQ multiplex PCR. The top ten hold around 1.6% of the sample, which has roughly 56,000 clones, roughly 86% seen once. The sequences come from peripheral blood, collected in the first trimester of pregnancy. Receptor source: a female donor with multiple sclerosis, enrolled in a pregnancy study. Each CDR3 is given with its conserved first and last residue. A D gene is named only where the DNA matches it firmly. Size is stated for part of the rows, as once, few or many counts, or as a class when the clone is expanded.

>few|TRBD1|TRBV6-1|TRBJ1-2
CAVGDSYGYTF
TGTGCCGTTGGGGACAGTTATGGCTACACCTTC
>NA|NA|TRBV4-2|TRBJ2-7
CASSQEQWAREQYF
TGTGCCAGCAGCCAGGAACAATGGGCTCGAGAGCAGTACTTC
>NA|NA|TRBV19|TRBJ2-6
CASSISRGSGANVLTF
TGTGCCAGTAGTATAAGTAGGGGCTCTGGGGCCAACGTCCTGACTTTC
>NA|TRBD2|TRBV10-3|TRBJ2-1
CAISDWASGTTWEDNEQFF
TGTGCCATCAGTGACTGGGCTAGCGGGACCACCTGGGAAGACAATGAGCAGTTCTTC
>NA|NA|TRBV20-1|TRBJ2-4
CSAGPRDIQYF
TGCAGTGCGGGCCCCAGGGACATTCAGTACTTC
>NA|TRBD1|TRBV15|TRBJ1-4
CATSRGQGARSEKLFF
TGTGCCACCAGCCGGGGACAGGGGGCTCGTTCGGAAAAACTGTTTTTT
>NA|NA|TRBV5-5|TRBJ1-1
CASSLRFAERSRIPEAFF
TGTGCCAGCAGCTTGCGATTCGCAGAACGATCTAGAATCCCTGAAGCTTTCTTT
>NA|NA|TRBV5-1|TRBJ2-7
CASSLAGQGNYEQYF
TGCGCCAGCAGCTTGGCCGGGCAGGGAAACTACGAGCAGTACTTC
>NA|NA|TRBV4-1|TRBJ1-4
CASSQAHLGVGTNEKLFF
TGCGCCAGCAGCCAAGCCCATTTGGGCGTCGGAACTAATGAAAAACTGTTTTTT
>NA|TRBD1|TRBV30|TRBJ2-3
CALDRGTDTQYF
TGTGCCTTAGACAGGGGAACAGATACGCAGTATTTT
>medium-sized|TRBD1|TRBV19|TRBJ1-5
CASRNRDRGDTQPQHF
TGTGCCAGTAGGAACCGGGACAGAGGAGATACCCAGCCCCAGCATTTT
>once|NA|TRBV10-3|TRBJ2-1
CAIRPQLDFPYNEQFF
TGTGCCATCAGGCCCCAACTAGATTTCCCCTACAATGAGCAGTTCTTC
>NA|TRBD2|TRBV6-4|TRBJ2-1
CASSAAGVYNEQFF
TGTGCCAGCAGTGCAGCGGGAGTGTACAATGAGCAGTTCTTC
>NA|NA|TRBV12-2|TRBJ2-3
CASRFCRGQGGKDTQYF
TGTGCAAGTCGCTTCTGTAGGGGACAGGGGGGTAAGGATACGCAGTATTTT
>NA|NA|TRBV28|TRBJ2-7
CASSLLSGIPYEQYF
TGTGCCAGCAGTTTACTTTCCGGGATCCCCTACGAGCAGTACTTC
>NA|TRBD1|TRBV30|TRBJ2-5
CAWSVQRGPGGGETQYF
TGTGCCTGGAGTGTACAAAGGGGGCCTGGGGGTGGTGAGACCCAGTACTTC
>NA|NA|TRBV11-2|TRBJ1-1
CASSLRGGENTEAFF
TGTGCCAGCAGCTTGAGGGGCGGGGAGAACACTGAAGCTTTCTTT
>NA|NA|TRBV7-2|TRBJ2-3
CASSLALTAGTDTQYF
TGTGCCAGCAGCTTAGCTTTGACAGCTGGGACAGATACGCAGTATTTT
>NA|TRBD1|TRBV19|TRBJ2-7
CASRDRPEGTYEQYF
TGTGCCAGTAGGGACAGGCCAGAGGGGACCTACGAGCAGTACTTC
>few|TRBD1|TRBV19|TRBJ2-1
CASSTTTGGQGFF
TGTGCCAGTAGTACTACCACAGGGGGCCAGGGGTTCTTC
>NA|TRBD1|TRBV16|TRBJ1-2
CASSQSRAGGSDGYTF
TGTGCCAGCAGCCAATCCCGGGCAGGGGGATCCGATGGCTACACCTTC
>NA|TRBD2|TRBV15|TRBJ2-1
CATSRVREGYNEQFF
TGTGCCACCAGCAGAGTGCGGGAGGGTTACAATGAGCAGTTCTTC
>NA|NA|TRBV2|TRBJ1-2
CASSERGTRGYTF
TGTGCCAGCAGTGAAAGAGGGACTCGGGGCTACACCTTC
>NA|NA|TRBV6-5|TRBJ1-2
CASRIRRGGGYTF
TGTGCCAGTAGGATAAGAAGGGGGGGTGGCTACACCTTC
>NA|NA|TRBV5-6|TRBJ1-5
CASSFRRNNQPQHF
TGTGCCAGCAGCTTCCGGCGGAACAATCAGCCCCAGCATTTT
>NA|TRBD1|TRBV19|TRBJ1-1
CASSGPGQGLGEAFF
TGTGCCAGTAGCGGTCCGGGACAGGGCCTTGGTGAAGCTTTCTTT
>NA|TRBD1|TRBV30|TRBJ2-7
CAWRHGQGSYEQYF
TGTGCCTGGAGACACGGACAGGGGAGCTACGAGCAGTACTTC
>NA|TRBD2|TRBV7-6|TRBJ2-1
CASSGPGLAGNNEQFF
TGTGCCAGCAGCGGACCGGGACTAGCGGGAAACAATGAGCAGTTCTTC
>NA|TRBD1|TRBV7-3|TRBJ2-7
CASSLRQGAGEQYF
TGTGCCAGCAGCTTGAGACAGGGGGCGGGGGAGCAGTACTTC
>NA|NA|TRBV29-1|TRBJ2-1
CSVEEPWGPTSSYNEQFF
TGCAGCGTTGAAGAACCGTGGGGACCGACTAGCTCCTACAATGAGCAGTTCTTC
>medium-sized|NA|TRBV2|TRBJ1-1
CASSEAREGWTEAFF
TGTGCCAGCAGTGAAGCGCGAGAGGGTTGGACTGAAGCTTTCTTT
>NA|NA|TRBV6-5|TRBJ2-1
CASSTTGYNEQFF
TGTGCCAGCAGTACGACAGGTTACAATGAGCAGTTCTTC
>NA|TRBD1|TRBV13|TRBJ1-4
CASSATPGQGVNEKLFF
TGTGCCAGCAGCGCTACACCGGGACAGGGGGTTAATGAAAAACTGTTTTTT
>NA|NA|TRBV2|TRBJ2-5
CASSVFLQETQYF
TGTGCCAGCAGCGTATTCCTACAAGAGACCCAGTACTTC
>NA|NA|TRBV7-7|TRBJ2-1
CASSYRTTGEQFF
TGTGCTAGCAGCTATCGGACTACTGGTGAGCAGTTCTTC
>NA|TRBD1|TRBV27|TRBJ1-2
CASSGQGAVYGYTF
TGTGCCAGCAGCGGACAGGGGGCGGTCTATGGCTACACCTTC
>NA|NA|TRBV7-2|TRBJ2-1
CASSTTGWTYNEQFF
TGTGCCAGCAGCACCACAGGGTGGACCTACAATGAGCAGTTCTTC
>NA|NA|TRBV5-4|TRBJ2-1
CASSLGLPINNEQFF
TGTGCCAGCAGCTTGGGACTGCCTATTAACAATGAGCAGTTCTTC
>NA|NA|TRBV19|TRBJ1-2
CASSIDTGFYGYTF
TGTGCCAGTAGTATAGATACAGGATTCTATGGCTACACCTTC
>NA|TRBD2|TRBV5-1|TRBJ2-5
CASSLESSGTKETQYF
TGCGCCAGCAGCTTGGAATCGAGCGGGACTAAAGAGACCCAGTACTTC
>NA|TRBD2|TRBV5-1|TRBJ2-1
CASRASGKNEQFF
TGCGCCAGCAGGGCTAGCGGCAAAAATGAGCAGTTCTTC
>NA|TRBD2|TRBV5-1|TRBJ2-2
CASSFGLAGTGELFF
TGCGCCAGCAGCTTTGGACTAGCAGGAACCGGGGAGCTGTTTTTT
>NA|NA|TRBV4-2|TRBJ1-2
CASSQDLSGGHGYTF
TGTGCCAGCAGCCAAGATCTGTCCGGGGGGCATGGCTACACCTTC
>NA|TRBD2|TRBV5-8|TRBJ2-7
CASSFTSGSSTYEQYF
TGTGCCAGCAGTTTTACTAGCGGGAGTTCAACCTACGAGCAGTACTTC
>NA|TRBD2|TRBV19|TRBJ2-1
CASSRDYPNEQFF
TGTGCCAGTAGTCGGGACTACCCGAATGAGCAGTTCTTC
>NA|TRBD2|TRBV10-3|TRBJ2-3
CAISDGGGRGDTQYF
TGTGCCATCAGTGACGGTGGGGGGAGGGGAGATACGCAGTATTTT
>NA|TRBD2|TRBV6-1|TRBJ2-4
CASREGLAKNIQYF
TGTGCCAGCCGGGAGGGCCTGGCCAAAAACATTCAGTACTTC
>NA|NA|TRBV19|TRBJ1-5
CASSIREEPQHF
TGTGCCAGTAGTATCCGGGAGGAGCCCCAGCATTTT
>NA|NA|TRBV7-2|TRBJ1-1
CASSFPNSPQGITEAFF
TGTGCCAGCAGCTTCCCAAACTCTCCGCAGGGTATCACTGAAGCTTTCTTT
>NA|TRBD2|TRBV4-2|TRBJ2-4
CASSQDRGGTSKNIQYF
TGTGCCAGCAGCCAAGATCGCGGGGGGACTAGCAAAAACATTCAGTACTTC
>NA|TRBD2|TRBV7-8|TRBJ2-1
CASSSLPAGGPSNEQFF
TGTGCCAGCAGCTCACTCCCAGCGGGAGGGCCAAGCAATGAGCAGTTCTTC
>NA|NA|TRBV5-1|TRBJ2-2
CASSLRGIDTGELFF
TGCGCCAGCAGCTTGCGGGGTATTGACACCGGGGAGCTGTTTTTT
>few|TRBD1|TRBV29-1|TRBJ1-3
CSVALDRTNTIYF
TGCAGCGTTGCCCTGGACAGGACAAACACCATATATTTT